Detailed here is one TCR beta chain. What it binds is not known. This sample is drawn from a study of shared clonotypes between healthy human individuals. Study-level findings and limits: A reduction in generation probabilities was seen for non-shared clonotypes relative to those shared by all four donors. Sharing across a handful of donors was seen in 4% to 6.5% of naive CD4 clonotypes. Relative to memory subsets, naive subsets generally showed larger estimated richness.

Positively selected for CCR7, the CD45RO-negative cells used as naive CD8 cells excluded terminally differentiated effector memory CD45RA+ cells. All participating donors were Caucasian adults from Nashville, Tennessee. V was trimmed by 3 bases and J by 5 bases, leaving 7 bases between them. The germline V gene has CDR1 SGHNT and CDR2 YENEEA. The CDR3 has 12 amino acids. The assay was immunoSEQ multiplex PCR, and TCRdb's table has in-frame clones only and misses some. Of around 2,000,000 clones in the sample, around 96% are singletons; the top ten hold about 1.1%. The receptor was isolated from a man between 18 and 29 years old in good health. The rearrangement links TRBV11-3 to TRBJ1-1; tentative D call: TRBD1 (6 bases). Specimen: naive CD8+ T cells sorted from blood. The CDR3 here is CASSFRGTEAFF. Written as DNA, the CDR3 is TGTGCCAGCAGCTTTAGGGGGACTGAAGCTTTCTTT.